Shown below are 27 T cell receptor beta chains from a single sample sequenced in a study of blood T cell repertoires in COVID-19. Profiling relied on immunoSEQ multiplex PCR, and the TCRdb table lists in-frame clones only, not all of them. The top ten hold under 4% of the sample, which has 95,000 to 150,000 clones, about 85% seen once. The sequenced material came from peripheral blood. Source of these receptors: a man aged 55 to 70 with acute or convalescent COVID-19.

This chain links TRBV2 with TRBJ2-3; D unclear. The germline CDR1 and CDR2 sequences are SNHLY and FYNNEI. With 6 bases removed from V and 2 bases from J, the gap between germline ends came to 9 bases. The CDR3 covers 13 residues. CDR3: CASRAEFTDTQYF. As DNA, the CDR3 is TGTGCCAGCAGGGCGGAGTTCACAGATACGCAGTATTTT.

This chain uses TRBV11-3 with TRBJ2-3, with D maybe TRBD1 (6 bases). V was cut by 1 base and J by 4 bases, with 12 bases left in between. This CDR3 has 15 residues. Germline V gene sequence: CDR1 SGHNT, CDR2 YENEEA. The chain's CDR3 is CASSLAGGHPDTQYF. CDR3 DNA: TGTGCCAGCAGCTTAGCTGGGGGACACCCAGATACGCAGTATTTT.

This chain connects TRBV28 to TRBJ2-4; D is possibly TRBD1 (5 bases). The CDR3 sequence is 12 residues long. Trimming pared 10 bases from V and 9 bases from J, leaving 16 bases between. Germline V lookup: CDR1 MDHEN, CDR2 SYDVKM. The CDR3 nucleotides read TGTGCCACCACAGGAATTGTTGGCATTCAGTACTTC. Its translation: CATTGIVGIQYF.

The sample holds one count of this clone. The chain employs TRBV10-3 and TRBJ2-1; 11 nucleotides match TRBD2. Per germline, CDR1 ENHRY and CDR2 SYGVKD. The CDR3 runs to 14 residues. V shed 10 bases, J shed 4 bases, and the junction held 6 bases outside the gene matches. The CDR3, as DNA: TGTGCCACCGCCGGGACTAGCGGTTACAATGAGCAGTTCTTC. Its protein is CATAGTSGYNEQFF.

This chain joins TRBV11-2 and TRBJ1-1; D is ambiguous. This CDR3 has 14 amino acids. The germline V gene has CDR1 SGHAT and CDR2 FQNNGV. Trimming left V 3 bases short and J 2 bases short, with 10 bases between. The CDR3 DNA is TGTGCCAGCAGCTTTGGGAGTGGTAACACTGAAGCTTTCTTT. Encoded protein: CASSFGSGNTEAFF.

The chain uses TRBV5-1 and TRBJ2-7; a weak D match, TRBD1 (6 bases). V lost 1 base and J lost 5, with 25 bases in between. The germline gives CDR1 SGHRS, CDR2 YFSETQ. This CDR3 comprises 18 residues. The CDR3 DNA sequence: TGCGCCAGCAGCTTGCGGCCAGGGGACCCCACCACCAGCCACGAGCAGTACTTC. This codes for CASSLRPGDPTTSHEQYF.

The CDR3 loop is CASSLQQGSTPQYF. The CDR3, as DNA: TGTGCCAGCAGCCTACAACAGGGGAGTACCCCTCAGTACTTC. The V and J genes are TRBV11-2 and TRBJ2-4, with 7 bases identical to TRBD1. Germline V gene lookup returns CDR1 SGHAT and CDR2 FQNNGV. V lost 5 bases and J lost 12; bases outside the gene matches: 13. The length of the CDR3 is 14 residues.

This clone was seen only a few times. The V gene is TRBV24-1, the J gene TRBJ1-2; D perhaps matches TRBD1 (5 bases). The CDR3 extends over 13 amino acids. Germline CDR1 and CDR2: KGHDR and SFDVKD. Trimming took 7 bases from V and 4 from J, leaving 12 bases between them. The CDR3 DNA sequence: TGTGCCACCAGGGACGACAGTTCCTATGGCTACACCTTC. Protein: CATRDDSSYGYTF.

V and J are TRBV3-1 (or the pseudogene TRBV3-2) and TRBJ1-2, with D tentatively TRBD1 (5 bases). The CDR3 totals 15 residues. Germline loops: CDR1 LGHDT, CDR2 YNNKEL (reference sequence). V was trimmed by 0 bases and J by 4 bases, leaving 12 bases between them. The CDR3 bases are TGTGCCAGCAGCCAAGAACTAGCAGGGTTCTATGGCTACACCTTC. Translated, it gives CASSQELAGFYGYTF.

The genes are TRBV4-3 and TRBJ2-1, with 10 bases that match TRBD2. The germline gives CDR1 LGHNA, CDR2 YSLEER. V was clipped by 5 bases and J by 8 bases; unmatched bases: 9. The CDR3 has 15 amino acids. The chain's CDR3 is CASSSGTSESDEQFF. In DNA, the CDR3 is TGCGCCAGCAGCTCTGGGACTAGCGAGTCCGATGAGCAGTTCTTC.

The chain recombines TRBV2 with TRBJ1-5; 8 bases agree with TRBD1. Germline V gene data show CDR1 as SNHLY and CDR2 as FYNNEI. The CDR3 has 14 amino acids. V trimming: 6 bases; J trimming: 7 bases; junction bases outside the gene matches: 8. CDR3 loop: CASSAGTGGQPQHF. CDR3 nucleotides: TGTGCCAGCAGCGCCGGGACAGGTGGACAGCCCCAGCATTTT.

Regarding this clone: Other DNA sequences in this specimen translate into the identical CDR3. The chain joins TRBV6-5 to TRBJ2-7; 12 bases map to TRBD1. Germline V gene data show CDR1 as MNHEY and CDR2 as SVGAGI. This CDR3 comprises 13 residues. V was pared by 6 bases and J by 5 bases, with 2 bases of the junction left unmatched. CDR3 amino acids: CASSRDRGHEQYF. CDR3 DNA sequence: TGTGCCAGCAGCCGGGACAGGGGGCACGAGCAGTACTTC.

This clone was seen more than once but under ten times. Germline and junction disagree at one end, which may indicate a read error. V gene TRBV19 combines with J gene TRBJ2-5; D might be TRBD1 (6 bases). Germline V CDR1 and CDR2: LNHDA, SQIVND (reference sequence). The CDR3 runs 15 residues. CDR3 residues: CASSIGWGLQETQYF. CDR3 in DNA: TGTGCCAGTAGCATAGGGTGGGGGCTACAAGAGACCCAGTACTTC.

The chain links TRBV6-5 to TRBJ2-3, with TRBD1 matching over 8 bases. This CDR3 contains 15 residues. Germline CDR1 is MNHEY and CDR2 is SVGAGI. V dropped 4 bases and J dropped 2; count of bases not matched to a gene: 5. The CDR3, as DNA: TGTGCCAGCAGTTTGACAGGGGTCCCCACAGATACGCAGTATTTT. Amino acids: CASSLTGVPTDTQYF.

The chain joins TRBV28 to TRBJ2-1; D unresolved. The V gene's germline CDR1 is MDHEN and CDR2 SYDVKM. Trimming pared 3 bases from V and 0 bases from J, leaving 18 bases between. This CDR3 comprises 18 residues. In DNA form, the CDR3 reads TGTGCCAGCAGTTTCCCCTCTAGGTCTCTCCCCTCCTACAATGAGCAGTTCTTC. Translated: CASSFPSRSLPSYNEQFF.

In its sample, this clone was seen a few times. This chain connects TRBV9 to TRBJ1-3; a possible D gene is TRBD1 (5 bases). The CDR3 has 16 amino acids. Germline CDR1 and CDR2: SGDLS and YYNGEE. Trimming took 4 bases from V and 1 from J, leaving 15 bases between them. CDR3 in DNA: TGTGCCAGCAGCTCAGCGGGGGTCCTTTCTGGAAACACCATATATTTT. Amino acid sequence: CASSSAGVLSGNTIYF.

The rearrangement joins TRBV2 to TRBJ2-5; 8 bases map to TRBD1. Germline CDR1 is SNHLY and CDR2 is FYNNEI. The trim removed 2 bases at V and 5 bases at J, leaving 10 bases unmatched. The CDR3 sequence is 16 residues long. The CDR3 sequence: CASSERKDRALETQYF. CDR3 bases: TGTGCCAGCAGTGAACGAAAGGACAGGGCCCTGGAGACCCAGTACTTC.

The rearrangement joins TRBV24-1 to TRBJ2-1, with D perhaps matching TRBD2 (5 bases). This CDR3 has 16 residues. Trimming removed 1 base from V and 7 bases from J, with 16 bases in between. Germline assignment: CDR1 KGHDR and CDR2 SFDVKD. The CDR3, as DNA: TGTGCCACCAGTGATTTAACGAGCGGTTATGGGAATGAGCAGTTCTTC. This sequence encodes CATSDLTSGYGNEQFF.

V is TRBV2 and J is TRBJ1-2; TRBD1 aligns across 8 bases. The germline V gene encodes CDR1 SNHLY and CDR2 FYNNEI. CDR3 length equals 14 residues. The J segment lost 5 bases and the V segment lost 6 bases, leaving 8 bases of the junction unmatched. CDR3 residues: CASRRTGIDYGYTF. Written as DNA, the CDR3 is TGTGCCAGCAGAAGGACAGGGATCGATTATGGCTACACCTTC.

This clone has only a few counts. Other DNA sequences from this sample encode an identical CDR3 as well. The chain has TRBV5-4 and TRBJ1-1; D perhaps matches TRBD1 (5 bases). Trimming stripped 0 bases from V and 1 base from J, with 7 bases between. This CDR3 is built from 14 residues. Per germline, CDR1 SGHNT and CDR2 YYREEE (reference sequence). CDR3 nucleotides: TGTGCCAGCAGCTTGGGAGACAGGAACACTGAAGCTTTCTTT. Protein sequence: CASSLGDRNTEAFF. Variable domain in full (rest from reference TRBV5-4 and TRBJ1-1): ETGVTQSPTHLIKTRGQQVTLRCSSQSGHNTVSWYQQALGQGPQFIFQYYREEENGRGNFPPRFSGLQFPNYSSELNVNALELDDSALYLCASSLGDRNTEAFFGQGTRLTVV.

J is TRBJ2-7 and V is TRBV7-2; D perhaps matches TRBD1 (5 bases). Germline assignment: CDR1 SGHTA and CDR2 FQGNSA. The CDR3 has 17 residues. Trimming removed 5 bases from V and 6 bases from J, with 26 bases in between. The CDR3 protein is CASSPYIGAPKGSEQYF. The DNA of the CDR3 is TGTGCCAGCAGCCCTTATATAGGCGCCCCGAAGGGGTCCGAGCAGTACTTC.

The count of this clone is one. This chain connects TRBV30 to TRBJ2-3; D call uncertain. V lost 3 bases and J 5 bases, leaving 18 bases between the germline ends. The CDR3 is made up of 15 amino acids. Germline values: CDR1 GTSNPN, CDR2 SVGIG (reference sequence). CDR3 sequence reads: CAWSSGPLLIDTQYF. In DNA form, the CDR3 reads TGTGCCTGGAGCTCAGGTCCCCTTCTAATAGATACGCAGTATTTT.

This clone occurred once. The J gene is TRBJ1-1, the V gene TRBV5-6; the D gene is possibly TRBD1 (5 bases). Trimming removed 4 bases from V and 5 bases from J, with 9 bases in between. Looked up from germline, CDR1 is SGHDT and CDR2 is YYEEEE. The CDR3 sequence is 12 residues long. In DNA, the CDR3 is TGTGCCAGCAGCCCAGGGACTACTGAAGCTTTCTTT. This encodes CASSPGTTEAFF.

The gene calls are TRBV7-9 and TRBJ2-2; D is unclear. CDR1 and CDR2 from the germline V gene are SEHNR and FQNEAQ (reference sequence). The V end was cut by 5 bases, the J end by 2 bases, with 9 bases between. This CDR3 comprises 14 residues. CDR3 loop: CASSRASNTGELFF. Here the CDR3 DNA reads TGTGCCAGCAGCAGGGCTTCTAACACCGGGGAGCTGTTTTTT.

V and J are TRBV11-3 and TRBJ2-5, with 7 bases identical to TRBD2. The CDR3 covers 15 residues. V lost 1 base, J lost 5 bases, and 7 bases stayed unmatched. The germline V gene encodes CDR1 SGHNT and CDR2 YENEEA. The CDR3 region is CASSLAAGDEETQYF. The CDR3 DNA is TGTGCCAGCAGCTTAGCGGCGGGAGACGAGGAGACCCAGTACTTC.

Points on this clone: At the DNA level, this CDR3 is encoded by other sequences in the same sample as well. CDR3 sequence (DNA): TGTGCCAGCAGCCCCAGCGGGGGCTCCTACAATGAGCAGTTCTTC. It specifies CASSPSGGSYNEQFF. This sequence joins TRBV11-2 and TRBJ2-1, with 8 bases that match TRBD2. Germline V CDR1 and CDR2: SGHAT, FQNNGV. V was pared by 5 bases and J by 0 bases, with 3 bases of the junction left unmatched. There are 15 residues in the CDR3.

J is TRBJ2-7 and V is TRBV6-5; D gene unclear. Between the trimmed V and J ends, which lost 5 bases and 4 bases, there was a span of 9 bases. CDR3 length: 12 residues. Germline CDR1 is MNHEY and CDR2 is SVGAGI. The DNA for the CDR3 is TGTGCCAGCAGTATTCCCTCTTACGAGCAGTACTTC. Translating it yields CASSIPSYEQYF.